This T cell receptor beta chain was identified during a study of T-cell memory formation after mild COVID-19. Per germline, CDR1 SGDLS and CDR2 YYNGEE. Trimming cost V 0 bases and J 3 bases; bases outside gene matches: 3. This CDR3 region has 15 residues. This clonotype was observed many times. Its specificity is not known. One entry per CDR3 protein results from TCRdb running MiXCR on the 5' RACE reads. The table shows around 400,000 distinct CDR3 sequences, with approximately 25% occurring only once. General study results and limits: Contracting CD8+ clones were enriched in EMRA, CD4+ mainly in CM and EM. Among clones contracting day 15 to 85, CD4/CD8 was balanced, whereas later expanders leaned CD4+.

The sequencing sample was made of PBMCs or a T cell subset sorted from them (not recorded which). The clonotype originates from an adult woman who had mild COVID-19 (a few samples of this study predate the infection). Cell type and time point are not known. The rearrangement links TRBV9 to TRBJ2-7; 10 nucleotides agree with TRBD1. In nucleotides, the CDR3 is TGTGCCAGCAGCGTAGAGGGACAGGGGAGCTACGAGCAGTACTTC. This translates into CASSVEGQGSYEQYF. The whole variable domain, filled in from reference TRBV9 and TRBJ2-7, reads DSGVTQTPKHLITATGQRVTLRCSPRSGDLSVYWYQQSLDQGLQFLIQYYNGEERAKGNILERFSAQQFPDLHSELNLSSLELGDSALYFCASSVEGQGSYEQYFGPGTRLTVT.